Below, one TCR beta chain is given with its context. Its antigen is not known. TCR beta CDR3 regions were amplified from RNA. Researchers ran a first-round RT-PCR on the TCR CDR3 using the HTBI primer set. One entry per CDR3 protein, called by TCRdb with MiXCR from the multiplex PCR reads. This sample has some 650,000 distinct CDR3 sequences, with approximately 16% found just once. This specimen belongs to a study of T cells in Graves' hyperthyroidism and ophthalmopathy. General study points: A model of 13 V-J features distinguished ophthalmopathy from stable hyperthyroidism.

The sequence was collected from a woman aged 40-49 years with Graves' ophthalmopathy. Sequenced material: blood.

CDR3 protein: CASSQGPWGANVLTF. The CDR3, as DNA: TGTGCCAGCAGCCAGGGGCCGTGGGGGGCCAACGTCCTGACTTTC. The rearrangement uses TRBV3-1 and TRBJ2-6, with D possibly matching TRBD1 (5 bases). Germline values: CDR1 LGHDT, CDR2 YNNKEL (reference sequence). The length of the CDR3 is 15 residues. The V and J ends lost 3 bases and 4 bases respectively, with 10 bases between them.